This TCR beta chain was obtained from a study of shared clonotypes between healthy human individuals. Study as a whole: Each donor's CD4 naive and CD4 memory cells filled three plates apiece, CD8 naive two, and CD8 memory one. Study-wide points: Shared across several donors were about 4.8% of the naive CD4 clonotypes. On the whole, naive subsets had larger estimated richness than memory subsets had.

V trimming: 5 bases; J trimming: 5 bases; junction bases outside the gene matches: 4. This CDR3 is built from 14 residues. Germline CDR1 reads SEHNR; CDR2 reads FQNEAQ (reference sequence). This clone has only a few counts. What it binds is unknown. Original processing methods: In the immunoSEQ data, sequences were junction-only and lacked quality scores, so filtering differed. Only in-frame clones appear in the TCRdb table, and some are missing; sequencing was by immunoSEQ multiplex PCR. V and J calls and clone size come straight from that table; D and trimming were deduced from the DNA. The sample has 600,000 to 750,000 clones; about two thirds are singletons.

The sequenced sample consisted of memory CD4+ T cells sorted from blood. Subset noted: CD45RA-negative fraction. The clonotype was recovered from a woman between 25 and 40 years old in good health. V usage is TRBV7-9 and J usage is TRBJ1-5, with TRBD1 matching 9 bases. CDR3 in amino acids: CASSLRDRDQPQHF. The CDR3 nucleotides read TGTGCCAGCAGCCTAAGGGACAGGGATCAGCCCCAGCATTTT.